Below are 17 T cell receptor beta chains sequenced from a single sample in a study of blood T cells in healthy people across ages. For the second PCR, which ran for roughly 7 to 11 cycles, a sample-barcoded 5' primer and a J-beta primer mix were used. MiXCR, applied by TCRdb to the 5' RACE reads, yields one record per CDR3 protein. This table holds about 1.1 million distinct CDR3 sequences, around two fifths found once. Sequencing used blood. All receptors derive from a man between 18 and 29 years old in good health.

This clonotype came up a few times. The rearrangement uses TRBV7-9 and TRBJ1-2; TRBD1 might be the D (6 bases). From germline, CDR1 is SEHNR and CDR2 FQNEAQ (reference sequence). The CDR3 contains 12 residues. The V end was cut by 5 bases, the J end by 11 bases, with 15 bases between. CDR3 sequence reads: CASSPPTGRYTF. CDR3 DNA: TGTGCCAGCAGCCCGCCGACAGGACGATACACCTTC.

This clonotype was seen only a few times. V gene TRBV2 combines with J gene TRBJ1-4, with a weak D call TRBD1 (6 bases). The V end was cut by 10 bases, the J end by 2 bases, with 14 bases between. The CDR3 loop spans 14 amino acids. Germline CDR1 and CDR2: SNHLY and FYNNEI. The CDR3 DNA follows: TGTGCCAACAACCAGGGGTTGACTAATGAAAAACTGTTTTTT. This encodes CANNQGLTNEKLFF. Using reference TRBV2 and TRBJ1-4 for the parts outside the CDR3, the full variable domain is EPEVTQTPSHQVTQMGQEVILRCVPISNHLYFYWYRQILGQKVEFLVSFYNNEISEKSEIFDDQFSVERPDGSNFTLKIRSTKLEDSAMYFCANNQGLTNEKLFFGSGTQLSVL.

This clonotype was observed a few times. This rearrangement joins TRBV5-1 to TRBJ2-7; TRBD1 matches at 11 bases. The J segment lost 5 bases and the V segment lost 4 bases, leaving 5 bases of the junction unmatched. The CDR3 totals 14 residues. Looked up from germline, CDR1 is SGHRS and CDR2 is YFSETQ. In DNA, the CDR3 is TGCGCCAGCAGCCCAGGACAGGGGGCCAACGAGCAGTACTTC. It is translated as CASSPGQGANEQYF.

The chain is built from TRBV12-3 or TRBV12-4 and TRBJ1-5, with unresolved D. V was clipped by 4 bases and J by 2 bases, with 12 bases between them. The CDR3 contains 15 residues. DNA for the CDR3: TGTGCCAGCAGTTCAACGGAGTCCCGCAATCAGCCCCAGCATTTT. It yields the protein CASSSTESRNQPQHF.

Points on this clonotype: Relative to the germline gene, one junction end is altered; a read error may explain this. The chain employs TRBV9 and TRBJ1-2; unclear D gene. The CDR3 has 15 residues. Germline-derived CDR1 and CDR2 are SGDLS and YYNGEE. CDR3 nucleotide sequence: TGTGCCAGCACCTTAAAGGCCACCACTAACTGTGGCTACACCTTC. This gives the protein CASTLKATTNCGYTF.

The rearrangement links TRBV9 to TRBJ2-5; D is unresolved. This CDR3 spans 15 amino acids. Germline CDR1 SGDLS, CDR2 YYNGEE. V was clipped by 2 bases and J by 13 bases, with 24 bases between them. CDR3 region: CASSVAVTNSNERYF. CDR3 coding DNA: TGTGCCAGCAGCGTGGCAGTAACAAATAGCAATGAGCGGTACTTC.

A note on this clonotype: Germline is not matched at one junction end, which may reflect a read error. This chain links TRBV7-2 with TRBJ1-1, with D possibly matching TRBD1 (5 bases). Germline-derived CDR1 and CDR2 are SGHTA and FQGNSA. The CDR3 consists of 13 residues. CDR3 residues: CASSLGKDTEAFF. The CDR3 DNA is TGTGCCAGCAGCTTGGGCAAGGACACTGAGGCTTTCTTT.

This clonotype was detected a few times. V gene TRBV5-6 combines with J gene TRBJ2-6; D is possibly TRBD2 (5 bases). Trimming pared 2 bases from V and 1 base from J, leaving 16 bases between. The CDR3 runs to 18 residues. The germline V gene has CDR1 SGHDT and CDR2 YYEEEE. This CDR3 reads CASSFSLLRESGANVLTF. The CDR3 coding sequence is TGTGCCAGCAGCTTTAGCCTTCTAAGGGAGTCTGGGGCCAACGTCCTGACTTTC.

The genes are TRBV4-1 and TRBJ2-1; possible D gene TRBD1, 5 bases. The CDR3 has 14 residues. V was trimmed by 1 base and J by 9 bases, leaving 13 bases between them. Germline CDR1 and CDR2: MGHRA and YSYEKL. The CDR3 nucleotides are TGCGCCAGCAGCCAAGTTCGACAGTTTAGTGAGCAGTTCTTC. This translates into CASSQVRQFSEQFF.

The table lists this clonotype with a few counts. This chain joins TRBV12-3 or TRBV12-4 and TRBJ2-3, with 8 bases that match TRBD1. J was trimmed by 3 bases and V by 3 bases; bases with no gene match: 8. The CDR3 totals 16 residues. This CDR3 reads CASSFGGQGMTDTQYF. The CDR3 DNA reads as TGTGCCAGCAGTTTTGGTGGACAGGGCATGACAGATACGCAGTATTTT.

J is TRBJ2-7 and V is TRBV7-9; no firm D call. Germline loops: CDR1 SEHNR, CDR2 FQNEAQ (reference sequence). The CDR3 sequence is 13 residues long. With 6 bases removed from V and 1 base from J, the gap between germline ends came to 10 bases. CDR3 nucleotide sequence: TGTGCCAGCAGTATGTGGTCATCCTACGAGCAGTACTTC. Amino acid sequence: CASSMWSSYEQYF.

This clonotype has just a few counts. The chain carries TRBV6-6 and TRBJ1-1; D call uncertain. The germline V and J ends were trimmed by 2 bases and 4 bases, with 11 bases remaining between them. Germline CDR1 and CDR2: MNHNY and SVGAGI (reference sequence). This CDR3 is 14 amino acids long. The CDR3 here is CASSYAATITEAFF. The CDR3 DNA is TGTGCCAGCAGTTACGCAGCTACCATCACTGAAGCTTTCTTT.

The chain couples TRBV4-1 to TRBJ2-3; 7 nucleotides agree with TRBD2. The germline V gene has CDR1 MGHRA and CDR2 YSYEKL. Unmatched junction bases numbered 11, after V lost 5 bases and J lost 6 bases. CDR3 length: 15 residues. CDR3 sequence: CASSYRGRGEDTQYF. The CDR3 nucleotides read TGCGCCAGCAGCTATCGGGGACGGGGGGAGGATACGCAGTATTTT.

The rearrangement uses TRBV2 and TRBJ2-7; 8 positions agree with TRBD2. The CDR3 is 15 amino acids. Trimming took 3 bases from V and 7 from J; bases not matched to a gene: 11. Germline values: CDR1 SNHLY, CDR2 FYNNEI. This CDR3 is CASSEGRTSSNEQYF. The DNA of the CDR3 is TGTGCCAGCAGTGAGGGGAGGACTAGCAGCAATGAGCAGTACTTC.

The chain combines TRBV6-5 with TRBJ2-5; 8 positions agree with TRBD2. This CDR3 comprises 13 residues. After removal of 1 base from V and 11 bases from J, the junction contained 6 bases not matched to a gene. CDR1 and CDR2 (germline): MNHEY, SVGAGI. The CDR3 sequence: CASSYFPRGEQYF. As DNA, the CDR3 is TGTGCCAGCAGTTACTTCCCGCGGGGGGAGCAGTACTTC.

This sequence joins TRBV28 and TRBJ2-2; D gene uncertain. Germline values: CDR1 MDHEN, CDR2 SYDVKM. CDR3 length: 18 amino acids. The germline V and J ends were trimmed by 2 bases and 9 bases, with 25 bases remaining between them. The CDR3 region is CASSLSFESGPGLRELFF. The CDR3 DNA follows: TGTGCCAGCAGTTTAAGTTTCGAATCGGGCCCTGGATTGCGGGAGCTGTTTTTT.

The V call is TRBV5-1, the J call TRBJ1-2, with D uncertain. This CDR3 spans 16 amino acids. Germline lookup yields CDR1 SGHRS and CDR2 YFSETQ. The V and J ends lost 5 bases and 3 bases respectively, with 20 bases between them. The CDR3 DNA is TGCGCCAGCAGTACCACTTCGGGTGGCCCGGACTATGGCTACACCTTC. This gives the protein CASSTTSGGPDYGYTF.